This is a list of T cell receptor beta chains from one sample in a study of T cells after yellow fever vaccination. TCRdb reprocessed the 5' RACE reads via MiXCR and lists one record per CDR3 protein. Seen here are 400,000 to 650,000 distinct CDR3 sequences, 21% observed once, and the top ten hold less than 20%. The input for sequencing was PBMCs, taken roughly 23 days after the first yellow fever vaccination. These receptors were taken from a man between 18 and 29 years old who received the YFV17D yellow fever vaccine. The CDR3 runs from the conserved cysteine through the conserved F or W. The order of the fields is J gene, CDR3 length, D gene, V gene, clone size, CDR3 DNA, CDR3 protein. D genes are given only for firm matches. The size entry is marked missing in some rows and otherwise reads once, few, many or a size class.

>TRBJ1-5|14|TRBD1|TRBV9|few
TGTGCCAGCAGCTTAACAGGGGGCAGGCAGCCCCAGCATTTT
CASSLTGGRQPQHF
>TRBJ2-1|13|-|TRBV15|few
TGTGCCACCAGCTATCGGACCTACAATGAGCAGTTCTTC
CATSYRTYNEQFF
>TRBJ1-4|15|TRBD1|TRBV5-1|-
TGCGCCAGCAGCTTGAACAGGGGCCGGAATGAAAAACTGTTTTTT
CASSLNRGRNEKLFF
>TRBJ1-1|14|-|TRBV7-8|-
TGTGCCAGCAGCTCCCACGGCTCGGAGACTGAAGCTTTCTTT
CASSSHGSETEAFF
>TRBJ2-2|14|TRBD1|TRBV25-1|many
TGTGCCAGCTCCGGGACAGGGGACGCCGGGGAGCTGTTTTTT
CASSGTGDAGELFF
>TRBJ2-1|19|TRBD2|TRBV3-1|-
TGTGCCAGCAGCCAAGATTTAGGAACTAGCGGGGGGGCCCACAATGAGCAGTTCTTC
CASSQDLGTSGGAHNEQFF
>TRBJ1-2|16|-|TRBV4-1|few
TGCGCCAGCAGCCAAAAGGGGGGCGCCCCGTCCTATGGCTACACCTTC
CASSQKGGAPSYGYTF
>TRBJ2-3|16|TRBD2|TRBV5-1|-
TGCGCCAGCAGCTCCAATCCTAGCGGGGGGGCCTATACGCAGTATTTT
CASSSNPSGGAYTQYF
>TRBJ2-2|19|TRBD2|TRBV14|-
TGTGCCAGCAGCCGTCGCCCCGGGACTAGCGGGGCCCACACCGGGGAGCTGTTTTTT
CASSRRPGTSGAHTGELFF
>TRBJ1-1|14|-|TRBV4-1|few
TGCGCCAGCAGTCCTGTTGGGGGACGGGCTGAAGCTTTCTTT
CASSPVGGRAEAFF
>TRBJ1-6|14|-|TRBV20-1|-
TGCAGTGCTAGAGATACACAGGGCAATTCACCCCTCCACTTT
CSARDTQGNSPLHF
>TRBJ1-5|14|-|TRBV19|-
TGTGCCAGTAGTATCATACCTAGCAATCAGCCCCAGCATTTT
CASSIIPSNQPQHF
>TRBJ2-1|12|-|TRBV19|few
TGTGCCAGTAGTAGAGGGGTCGATGAGCAGTTCTTC
CASSRGVDEQFF
>TRBJ2-1|14|TRBD1|TRBV7-2|-
TGTGCCAGCAGCGTGAACAGGGGCGACAATGAGCAGTTCTTC
CASSVNRGDNEQFF
>TRBJ1-4|13|-|TRBV6-5|-
TGTGCCAGCAGTTACAGGGGCCGGGAAAAACTGTTTTTT
CASSYRGREKLFF
>TRBJ2-6|14|-|TRBV5-1|few
TGCGCCAGCAGCCTTCTCGAAGGGGCCAACGTCCTGACTTTC
CASSLLEGANVLTF
>TRBJ2-5|14|TRBD2|TRBV6-1|-
TGTGCCAGCAGGCATCTAGCGGGGCAAGAGACCCAGTACTTC
CASRHLAGQETQYF
>TRBJ2-3|16|TRBD2|TRBV7-2|few
TGTGCCAGCAGCTTCGCTAGCGGGGGGGCCTCAGATACGCAGTATTTT
CASSFASGGASDTQYF
>TRBJ2-7|16|TRBD2|TRBV20-1|-
TGCAGTGCTAGCGGTTTAGCGGGGGTGACGGTGGGCGAGCAGTACTTC
CSASGLAGVTVGEQYF
>TRBJ1-4|15|-|TRBV6-1|few
TGTGCCAGCAGGTCGACCGGGGTCACTAATGAAAAACTGTTTTTT
CASRSTGVTNEKLFF
>TRBJ2-2|16|-|TRBV5-1|-
TGCGCCAGCTTTGCGGAGGGTTACTCGAACACCGGGGAGCTGTTTTTT
CASFAEGYSNTGELFF
>TRBJ2-1|15|TRBD2|TRBV5-1|many
TGCGCCAGCAGCGCTCGGACTAGCGGGGTAAATGAGCAGTTCTTC
CASSARTSGVNEQFF
>TRBJ2-3|13|-|TRBV7-9|-
TGTGCCAGCAGCATAAGGGATTCAGATACGCAGTATTTT
CASSIRDSDTQYF
>TRBJ2-7|14|TRBD2|TRBV11-1|-
TGTGCCAGCAGAGGGACTAGCGGGGACTACGAGCAGTACTTC
CASRGTSGDYEQYF
>TRBJ2-2|15|-|TRBV15|few
TGTGCCACCAGCAGAGATCTCGTGAACACCGGGGAGCTGTTTTTT
CATSRDLVNTGELFF
>TRBJ2-1|15|TRBD2|TRBV5-5|-
TGTGCCAGCGACGGGACTAGCGGGGGGTACAATGAGCAGTTCTTC
CASDGTSGGYNEQFF
>TRBJ2-1|15|TRBD2|TRBV7-9|-
TGTGCCAGCAGCCGGACTAGCGGGAGGTGGGATGAGCAGTTCTTC
CASSRTSGRWDEQFF
>TRBJ2-2|17|TRBD1|TRBV20-1|-
TGCAGTGCTAGAGATGGATCAGGACAGGGGATCGGCGGGGAGCTGTTTTTT
CSARDGSGQGIGGELFF
>TRBJ2-2|13|-|TRBV24-1|-
TGTGCCACCAGTGATTTTTTCACCGGGGAGCTGTTTTTT
CATSDFFTGELFF
>TRBJ1-1|13|TRBD1|TRBV20-1|-
TGCAGTGCTAGAGATGGAGGGGGCAGAAAAGCTTTCTTT
CSARDGGGRKAFF
>TRBJ2-3|16|-|TRBV7-2|-
TGTGCCAGCAGCCGCCGAATGACTAGTAACCCAGATACGCAGTATTTT
CASSRRMTSNPDTQYF
>TRBJ2-5|13|-|TRBV7-2|few
TGTGCCAGCAGCTTTAATCGGAAGGAGACCCAGTACTTC
CASSFNRKETQYF
>TRBJ1-1|14|-|TRBV12-3/TRBV12-4|few
TGTGCCAGCAGTTTAGCTAGGGCTGTGGGTGAAGCTTTCTTT
CASSLARAVGEAFF
>TRBJ1-2|15|TRBD1|TRBV5-8|many
TGTGCCAGCAGCTGGGGGGACAGGCCAAACTATGGCTACACCTTC
CASSWGDRPNYGYTF
>TRBJ2-3|17|TRBD2|TRBV13|-
TGTGCCAGCAGCTCCCGACTAGCGGGGGGACCCACAGATACGCAGTATTTT
CASSSRLAGGPTDTQYF
>TRBJ2-3|16|-|TRBV6-2/TRBV6-3|-
TGTGCCAGCAGCCTTTATGGGGGGGGGCCTATGGATACGCAGTATTTT
CASSLYGGGPMDTQYF
>TRBJ2-5|14|-|TRBV4-1|-
TGCGCCAGCAGCCATCCAGCGAGGGAGGAGACCCAGTACTTC
CASSHPAREETQYF
>TRBJ2-7|15|-|TRBV6-2/TRBV6-3|-
TGTGCCAGCAGTTACCCGTCAGGATTAACCTACGAGCAGTACTTC
CASSYPSGLTYEQYF
>TRBJ2-4|14|-|TRBV7-9|-
TGTGCCAGCAGCTCCAAGACACGTCTGGACATTCAGTACTTC
CASSSKTRLDIQYF
>TRBJ2-2|17|TRBD2|TRBV5-1|few
TGCGCCAGCAGCTCCGCGACTAGCGGTTGGGGGACCGGGGAGCTGTTTTTT
CASSSATSGWGTGELFF
>TRBJ1-5|15|TRBD1|TRBV27|-
TGTGCCAGCAGTTGGACAGGGTCAGCCAATCAGCCCCAGCATTTT
CASSWTGSANQPQHF
>TRBJ2-3|13|-|TRBV6-2/TRBV6-3|-
TGTGCCAGCAGCCAACAGGGATTAGATACGCAGTATTTT
CASSQQGLDTQYF
>TRBJ1-1|13|-|TRBV6-1|-
TGTGCCAGCAGAACAAAGATGAACACTGAAGCTTTCTTT
CASRTKMNTEAFF